This T cell receptor beta chain was retrieved from a study of shared clonotypes between healthy human individuals (dated by TCRdb to 2020 to 2021). For the study in its entirety: The cohort included three men and a couple of women between 18 and 49 years of age. For each donor, three plates each were used for CD4 naive and CD4 memory, two plates were used for CD8 naive, and one plate was used for CD8 memory. The study deeply sequenced blood TCR repertoires of about five healthy adults to estimate repertoire size and the extent of clonotype sharing between individuals. To increase sequencing depth and limit assay-specific biases, TCR repertoire library preparation and sequencing were carried out by different laboratories using diverse techniques. Leukapheresis yielded between about 0.94 and 9.5 billion PBMCs per donor.

TCR CDR3 regions were amplified from genomic DNA by multiplex PCR using the deep immunoSEQ assay. Genomic DNA extracted from each cell subset was distributed evenly over all wells of several immunoSEQ 96-well plates, and each plate served as one replicate. For sorted subsets, each replicate PCR was loaded with approximately 0.2 ug genomic DNA, equivalent to 30,000 or so T cell genomes. Purified libraries were quantified with a Qubit 3.0 fluorometer, sized on a Bioanalyzer 2100, and re-quantified with the KAPA Library Quantification kit. Every immunoSEQ 96-well plate was sequenced on a separate single-read 150-cycle Illumina NextSeq 550 flow cell. As for how the authors treated the data: Because the immunoSEQ output held only junctional sequences and lacked quality scores, the filtering could not match the filtering applied to full-length reads. To assign V/J genes and CDR3, sequences were annotated against IMGT germline references using PyIR, a Python wrapper for IgBLAST v1.9. Reads were removed for weak V/J assignments (E-value above 1e-6), missing CDR3, stop codons, out-of-frame junctions, or ambiguous translated residues. V3J clonotypes were defined as sequences sharing the same inferred V gene, J gene, and CDR3 amino acid sequence. To compute the percentage overlap between repertoires, the number of shared unique clonotypes was divided by the size of the smaller repertoire. Richness of each repertoire was evaluated using RTK rarefaction, the Chao1 estimator, and Recon v2.1 estimates of unobserved clonotypes. For all TCRbeta clonotypes obtained by the gDNA method from a few donors, generation probabilities were computed with OLGA. TCRdb stores this immuneACCESS table with in-frame sequences only. Part of the clones is absent; in the studies checked, under half of the shortfall reflects unresolved V genes, and no reason is known for the rest. D and trimming come from the DNA, and the V and J calls and clone size come from that table. This sample comprises about 2.5 million clones, about nine tenths of them detected only once. The top ten clonotypes cover approximately 0.41% of the sample.

Healthy HIV-negative adults with no recently reported acute infections or vaccinations were included as donors. All donors were Caucasian adults living in Nashville, Tennessee, USA. CD4+ T cells were enriched through magnetic negative selection, after which naive cells were positively selected on CD45RA and the remaining negative fraction served as the memory subset. After blood collection by leukapheresis, PBMCs were isolated using Ficoll-Histopaque density gradient centrifugation and then cryopreserved in the vapor phase of liquid nitrogen. Analytical flow cytometry was used to check the purity and quantity of each magnetically sorted T cell population. Each sorted fraction had its genomic DNA isolated and then quantified by UV absorbance on a Nanodrop 2000c. Concerning this clone: Its target antigen remains unknown. Per-base quality was not reported, and no clone a single base away is much larger than it.

The study at large found these results: Only blood was sampled, and tissue TCR repertoires likely differ from those in blood. When a few donors were compared, the shared fraction of clonotypes was roughly 4.8% for naive CD4, approximately 3.5% for naive CD8, 2% to 2.5% for memory CD4, and roughly 0.43% for memory CD8. Based on pairwise subsampling, the degree of clonotype sharing among donors was expected to be affected by sequencing depth. Naive subsets generally had larger estimated clonotype richness than memory subsets did. Because the study included only a small number of donors, the genetic and exposure-history diversity represented was limited. Compared with non-shared clonotypes, the clonotypes found in all four sorted-subset donors had higher generation probabilities. Rarefaction of sorted-subset datasets indicated incomplete sequencing despite the large sequencing depth.

From the cysteine up to the phenylalanine, the CDR3 has a length of 18 residues. Only the CDR3 DNA is retained, 54 bases long and in frame from the first base. V trim: 1 base; J trim: 3 bases; unmatched bases: 8. The germline V gene gives CDR1 as SGHTA and CDR2 as FQGNSA. This receptor was obtained from a man aged 18 to 30 in good health. Some clones in this sample may be carry-over from other donors' samples. Sequences were obtained from naive CD4+ T cells from PBMCs. The sample's cell subset or site label, decoded: CD45RA+ positively selected. Recombination linked TRBV7-2 to TRBJ2-2; 10 junctional bases match TRBD2. CDR3 reads: CASSLVPSGRDYTGELFF. In nucleotide form, the sequence is TGTGCCAGCAGCTTAGTTCCTAGCGGGAGAGATTACACCGGGGAGCTGTTTTTT.